The 7 T cell receptor beta chains listed next were all sequenced from one sample in a study of cytomegalovirus exposure and HLA in healthy donors. The PCR employed 60 Vbeta primers together with 13 Jbeta primers. Clones were read by immunoSEQ multiplex PCR, and TCRdb kept only the in-frame ones, dropping some. The sample carries under 200,000 clones, around 81% recorded once. Input material: PBMCs. These receptors were obtained from a woman aged 18 to 35 in good health and CMV-seropositive.

The CDR3 DNA is TGTGCCTGGACAGGGGGGTACACAGATACGCAGTATTTT. As protein: CAWTGGYTDTQYF. The gene calls are TRBV30 and TRBJ2-3; a possible D gene is TRBD1 (7 bases). V shed 4 bases and J shed 2 bases, with 10 bases lying between them. Germline V lookup: CDR1 GTSNPN, CDR2 SVGIG (reference sequence). The CDR3 totals 13 residues.

In nucleotides, the CDR3 is TGCGCCAGCAGCCCCCTAGGGGGAGCCGGGGCCAAAAACATTCAGTACTTC. This translates into CASSPLGGAGAKNIQYF. The rearrangement links TRBV4-1 to TRBJ2-4; a possible D gene is TRBD1 (6 bases). The CDR3 extends over 17 amino acids. Germline V lookup: CDR1 MGHRA, CDR2 YSYEKL. V gave up 4 bases and J gave up 1 base, with 17 bases separating them.

This chain uses TRBV27 with TRBJ1-1; unclear D gene. The CDR3 sequence is 15 residues long. Germline V gene lookup returns CDR1 MNHEY and CDR2 SMNVEV (reference sequence). Trimming removed 3 bases from V and 0 bases from J, with 11 bases in between. CDR3 amino acids: CASSFRITVNTEAFF. CDR3 nucleotide sequence: TGTGCCAGCAGTTTCAGAATAACAGTGAACACTGAAGCTTTCTTT.

The V call is TRBV25-1, the J call TRBJ2-1, with a weak D call TRBD1 (5 bases). Trimming took 3 bases from V and 7 from J, leaving 19 bases between them. Germline values: CDR1 MGHDK, CDR2 SYGVNS. The CDR3 covers 16 residues. CDR3 coding DNA: TGTGCCAGCAGTGATTTAGAGAGACAGAGTCAAAATGAGCAGTTCTTC. It is translated as CASSDLERQSQNEQFF. The whole variable domain, remainder taken from reference TRBV25-1 and TRBJ2-1, is EADIYQTPRYLVIGTGKKITLECSQTMGHDKMYWYQQDPGMELHLIHYSYGVNSTEKGDLSSESTVSRIRTEHFPLTLESARPSHTSQYLCASSDLERQSQNEQFFGPGTRLTVL.

The rearrangement links TRBV6-6 to TRBJ2-2; a weak D match, TRBD1 (6 bases). The CDR3 covers 15 residues. Trimming took off 2 bases at V and 6 bases at J, with 13 bases between the two ends. The germline gives CDR1 MNHNY, CDR2 SVGAGI (reference sequence). CDR3 in DNA: TGTGCCAGCAGTTACCTGCAGGGGAAACCCGGGGAGCTGTTTTTT. Translated: CASSYLQGKPGELFF.

V and J are TRBV21-1 and TRBJ1-6; the tabulated D call, TRBD1, remains unverified against the DNA. TRBV21-1 is labeled a pseudogene. The CDR3 is made up of 15 amino acids. The CDR3 DNA sequence: TGTGCCAGCAGCAATATCCGGCAGGTTAATTCACCCCTCCACTTT. It is translated as CASSNIRQVNSPLHF.

The genes are TRBV18 and TRBJ1-6; D gene uncertain. The germline V gene has CDR1 KGHSH and CDR2 LQKENI. V was trimmed by 1 base and J by 0 bases, leaving 10 bases between them. The CDR3 is 17 residues long. Here the CDR3 reads CASSPRAGSSYNSPLHF. In nucleotides, the CDR3 is TGTGCCAGCTCACCACGGGCCGGAAGCTCCTATAATTCACCCCTCCACTTT.